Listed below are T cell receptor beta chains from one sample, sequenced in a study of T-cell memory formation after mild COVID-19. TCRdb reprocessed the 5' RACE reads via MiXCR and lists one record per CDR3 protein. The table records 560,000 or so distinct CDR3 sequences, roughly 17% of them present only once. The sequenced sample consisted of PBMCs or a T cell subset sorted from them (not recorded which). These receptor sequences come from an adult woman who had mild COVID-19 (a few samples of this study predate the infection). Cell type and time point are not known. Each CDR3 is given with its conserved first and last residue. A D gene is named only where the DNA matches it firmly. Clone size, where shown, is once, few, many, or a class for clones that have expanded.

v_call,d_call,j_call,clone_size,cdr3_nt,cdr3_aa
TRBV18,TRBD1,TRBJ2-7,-,TGTGCCAGCTGTTACTCAGGGGGCGAGCAGTACTTC,CASCYSGGEQYF
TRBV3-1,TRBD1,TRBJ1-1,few,TGTGCCAGCAGCCAAAGAGTCGGACAGGGGCCGAACACTGAAGCTTTCTTT,CASSQRVGQGPNTEAFF
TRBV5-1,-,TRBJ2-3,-,TGCGCCAGCAGCTCGGATGGACAGAGCACAGATACGCAGTATTTT,CASSSDGQSTDTQYF
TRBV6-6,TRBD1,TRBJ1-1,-,TGTGCCAGCAGCACGGCTTGGGGACAGGGGGCGGGTACTGAAGCTTTCTTT,CASSTAWGQGAGTEAFF
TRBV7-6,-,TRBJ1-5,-,TGTGCCAGCAGCTTGGGATTAACCGTCGGAGATCAGCCCCAGCATTTT,CASSLGLTVGDQPQHF
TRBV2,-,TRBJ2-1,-,TGTGCCAGAAAGGACACAAGCAATGAGCAGTTCTTC,CARKDTSNEQFF
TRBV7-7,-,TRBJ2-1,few,TGTGCCAGCAGCTTAGCTGTAGCGCCGGGTGAGCAGTTCTTC,CASSLAVAPGEQFF
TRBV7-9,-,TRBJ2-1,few,TGTGCCAGCAGCTTAGTCGGGGGGACAATCGAGCAGTTCTTC,CASSLVGGTIEQFF
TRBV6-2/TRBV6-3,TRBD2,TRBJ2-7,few,TGTGCCAGCAGTTACATCGGACTAGCGGTCTCCTACGAGCAGTACTTC,CASSYIGLAVSYEQYF
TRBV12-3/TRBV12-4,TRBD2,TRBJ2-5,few,TGTGCCAGCAGTTCCCCCGGGACTACCCATCAAGAGACCCAGTACTTC,CASSSPGTTHQETQYF
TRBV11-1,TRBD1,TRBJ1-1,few,TGTGCCAGCAGAGGGGGACAGGGGGCCCCTGAAGCTTTCTTT,CASRGGQGAPEAFF
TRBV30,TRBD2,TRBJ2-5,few,TGTGCCTGGATCCCGGGACTAGTAAGGGAGACCCAGTACTTC,CAWIPGLVRETQYF
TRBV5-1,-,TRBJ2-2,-,TGCGCCAGCAGCGGGGGGCCCTACACCGGGGAGCTGTTTTTT,CASSGGPYTGELFF
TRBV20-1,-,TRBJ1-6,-,TGCAGTGCTAGAGCCCTAACAAGGTCACCCCTCCACTTT,CSARALTRSPLHF
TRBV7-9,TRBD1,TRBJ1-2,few,TGTGCCAGCAGTTCCCGGGACAGGGGACTTGGCTACACCTTC,CASSSRDRGLGYTF
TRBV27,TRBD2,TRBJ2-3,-,TGTGCCAGCAGTTATCTAGCGGACCCCACAGATACGCAGTATTTT,CASSYLADPTDTQYF
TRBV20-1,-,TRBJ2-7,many,TGCAGTGCTAGAAACCGGGACCAATTCTACGAGCAGTACTTC,CSARNRDQFYEQYF
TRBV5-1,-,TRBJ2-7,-,TGCGCCAGCAGCTTGGACATCCAAAAAATCGACGAGCAGTACTTC,CASSLDIQKIDEQYF
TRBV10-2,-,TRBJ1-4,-,TGCGCCAGCGGGAGGGGAACTAATGAAAAACTGTTTTTT,CASGRGTNEKLFF
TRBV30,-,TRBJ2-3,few,TGTGCCTGGAGTCCTAGTGGCGATACGCAGTATTTT,CAWSPSGDTQYF
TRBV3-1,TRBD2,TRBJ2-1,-,TGTGCCAGCAGCCAACCTTACACTAGCGGGGTACCACGGGAGCAGTTCTTC,CASSQPYTSGVPREQFF
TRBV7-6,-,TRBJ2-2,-,TGTGCCAGCAGCTCAAGACAGAAAAGTCTTGCGAACACCGGGGAGCTGTTTTTT,CASSSRQKSLANTGELFF
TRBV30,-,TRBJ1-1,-,TGTGCCTGGAGTTCACAGACTCCGAACACTGAAGCTTTCTTT,CAWSSQTPNTEAFF
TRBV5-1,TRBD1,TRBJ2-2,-,TGCGCCAGCAGTCCCCAGGGACAGGGGACCACCGGGGAGCTGTTTTTT,CASSPQGQGTTGELFF
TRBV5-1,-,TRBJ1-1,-,TGCGCCAGCAGCCCTAGAGGGATAGTTATTGAAGCTTTCTTT,CASSPRGIVIEAFF
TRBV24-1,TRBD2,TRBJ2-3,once,TGTGCCACCGCCCCGGGACTAGCGGAAACAGATACGCAGTATTTT,CATAPGLAETDTQYF
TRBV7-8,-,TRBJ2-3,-,TGTGCCAGCAGCTTATGGCGCAGATACACAGATACGCAGTATTTT,CASSLWRRYTDTQYF
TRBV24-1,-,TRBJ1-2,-,TGTGCCACCAGTGATCGAGGGAACTATGGCTACACCTTC,CATSDRGNYGYTF
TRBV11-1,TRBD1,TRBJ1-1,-,TGTGCCAGCAGCCAATTCGGACAGGGAGGAAGCGGCACTGAAGCTTTCTTT,CASSQFGQGGSGTEAFF
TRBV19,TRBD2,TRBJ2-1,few,TGTGCCAGTAGTCCCTCCGCCGGGGGGGCGTACAATGAGCAGTTCTTC,CASSPSAGGAYNEQFF
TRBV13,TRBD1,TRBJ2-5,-,TGTGCCAGCAGCCAAAGACAGGGAGAGACCCAGTACTTC,CASSQRQGETQYF
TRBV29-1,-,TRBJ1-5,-,TGCAGCGCCTTGACAGAGTATAGCAATCAGCCCCAGCATTTT,CSALTEYSNQPQHF
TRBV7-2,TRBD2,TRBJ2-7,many,TGTGCCAGCAGCTTGGTGTCTAGCGGCTACGAGCAGTACTTC,CASSLVSSGYEQYF
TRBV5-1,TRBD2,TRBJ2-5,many,TGCGCCAGCAGCTCTGCGGGGGGACCTTACCAAGAGACCCAGTACTTC,CASSSAGGPYQETQYF
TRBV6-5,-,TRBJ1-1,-,TGTGCCAGCAGTTCTCTCAGGGTGGAGGACACTGAAGCTTTCTTT,CASSSLRVEDTEAFF
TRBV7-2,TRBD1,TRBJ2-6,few,TGTGCCAGCAGCCGGACAGGGGCTGGGGCCAACGTCCTGACTTTC,CASSRTGAGANVLTF
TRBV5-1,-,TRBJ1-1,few,TGCGCCAGCAGCTTGTTAGTCAAGGACACTGAAGCTTTCTTT,CASSLLVKDTEAFF
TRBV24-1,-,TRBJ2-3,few,TGTGCCACCAGTGATTTCTACAGCCCCACAGATACGCAGTATTTT,CATSDFYSPTDTQYF
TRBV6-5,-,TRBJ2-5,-,TGTGCCAGCAGTCCAACGGCCGCAGAAGAGACCCAGTACTTC,CASSPTAAEETQYF
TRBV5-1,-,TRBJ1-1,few,TGCGCCAGCAGCCTTAGCCCGGGACAGAACACTGAAGCTTTCTTT,CASSLSPGQNTEAFF
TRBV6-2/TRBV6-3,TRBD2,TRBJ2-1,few,TGTGCCAGCAGTTTGGGCCTAGCGGTTAACAATGAGCAGTTCTTC,CASSLGLAVNNEQFF
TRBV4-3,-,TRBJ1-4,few,TGCGCCAGCAGCCAAGAGCTCGAGGGAAATACGGATAATGAAAAACTGTTTTTT,CASSQELEGNTDNEKLFF
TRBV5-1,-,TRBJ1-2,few,TGCGCCAGCAGCTCCACCTTACAGGGAGCCTATGGCTACACCTTC,CASSSTLQGAYGYTF
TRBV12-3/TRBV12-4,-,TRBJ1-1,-,TGTGCCAGCAGTTCACCTGATTGGGGAGGTGACACTGAAGCTTTCTTT,CASSSPDWGGDTEAFF
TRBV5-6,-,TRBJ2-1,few,TGTGCCAGCAGCTCGATGGGGGTGAATGAGCAGTTCTTC,CASSSMGVNEQFF
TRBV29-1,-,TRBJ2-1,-,TGCAGCGTAGTGCGGACACCGGCGCGGAATGAGCAGTTCTTC,CSVVRTPARNEQFF
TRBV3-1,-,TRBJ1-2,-,TGTGCCAGCAGCCAAGGAACATCTAACTATGGCTACACCTTC,CASSQGTSNYGYTF
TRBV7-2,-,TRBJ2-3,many,TGTGCCAGCAGCACCTACACAGATACGCAGTATTTT,CASSTYTDTQYF
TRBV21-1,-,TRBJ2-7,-,TGTGCCAGCAGCAAGCGACAGATCACGGACGTCGAGCAGTACTTC,CASSKRQITDVEQYF
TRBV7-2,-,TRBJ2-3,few,TGTGCCAGCAGCTTATTTCCGGGTAGCACAGATACGCAGTATTTT,CASSLFPGSTDTQYF
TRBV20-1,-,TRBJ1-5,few,TGCAGTGCTAGAGGCCAGTATAGCAATCAGCCCCAGCATTTT,CSARGQYSNQPQHF
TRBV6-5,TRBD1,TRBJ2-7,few,TGTGCCAGCAGTTACTTATCAGGGGGCTACGAGCAGTACTTC,CASSYLSGGYEQYF
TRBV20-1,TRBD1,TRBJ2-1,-,TGCAGTGCTAGAGAGGAAGGTACAGGGGTTTACAATGAGCAGTTCTTC,CSAREEGTGVYNEQFF
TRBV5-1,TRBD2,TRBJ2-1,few,TGCGCCAGCAGCTTGGTTGGCGGCGGGAGAAGGAATGAGCAGTTCTTC,CASSLVGGGRRNEQFF
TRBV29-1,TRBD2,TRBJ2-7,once,TGCAGCGTTGTCGGGACTAGCGGGTTTTACGAGCAGTACTTC,CSVVGTSGFYEQYF
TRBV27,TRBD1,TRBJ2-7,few,TGTGCCAGCAGTTTATGGCAGGGGGCTGACGAGCAGTACTTC,CASSLWQGADEQYF
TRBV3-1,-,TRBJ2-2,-,TGTGCCAGCAGCCAAGTCGCGGGCACCGGGGAGCTGTTTTTT,CASSQVAGTGELFF
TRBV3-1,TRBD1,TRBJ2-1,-,TGTGCCAGCAGCCGACAGGGGGCGAGGGGCAATGAGCAGTTCTTC,CASSRQGARGNEQFF
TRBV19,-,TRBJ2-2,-,TGTGCCAGTAGTTCATCCGGGGGACCCGGGGAGCTGTTTTTT,CASSSSGGPGELFF
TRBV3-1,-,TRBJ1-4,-,TGTGCCAGCAGCCAAGATCCTGACAGTCTCGTGGGGAGATGGGAAAAACTGTTTTTT,CASSQDPDSLVGRWEKLFF